A single sample is the source of the 2 T cell receptor beta chains below, sequenced in a study of beta chain features in type 1 diabetes. Study-level findings and limits: Within each of all four CD4+ subsets, Type 1 diabetes patients had TCRB CDR3s that were moderately but significantly shorter.

Their cognate antigens are unknown. The investigators reverse transcribed all of the isolated RNA, so they sequenced expressed TCRB transcripts. Measured with immunoSEQ multiplex PCR; TCRdb has only the in-frame clones, and not every one. The table records some 330,000 clones, 10% to 15% of them present only once. The source material was naive CD4+ T cells from blood. These receptors originate from a woman under 30 with type 1 diabetes.

The chain recombines TRBV27 with TRBJ2-3; 7 nucleotides match TRBD2. CDR3 size: 17 residues. Trimming cost V 3 bases and J 2 bases; bases outside gene matches: 11. CDR1 and CDR2 from the germline V gene are MNHEY and SMNVEV (reference sequence). Here the CDR3 DNA reads TGTGCCAGCAGTTTTGGTTGGGGCGGGGGAGACACAGATACGCAGTATTTT. Amino acids: CASSFGWGGGDTDTQYF.

This chain links TRBV5-1 with TRBJ2-7, with D possibly being TRBD1 (5 bases). The length of the CDR3 is 15 residues. CDR1 and CDR2 (germline): SGHRS, YFSETQ. V shed 4 bases and J shed 3 bases, with 17 bases lying between them. The CDR3 bases are TGCGCCAGCAGCCTCCTTTTGGGGCCTTACTACGAGCAGTACTTC. Its protein is CASSLLLGPYYEQYF.